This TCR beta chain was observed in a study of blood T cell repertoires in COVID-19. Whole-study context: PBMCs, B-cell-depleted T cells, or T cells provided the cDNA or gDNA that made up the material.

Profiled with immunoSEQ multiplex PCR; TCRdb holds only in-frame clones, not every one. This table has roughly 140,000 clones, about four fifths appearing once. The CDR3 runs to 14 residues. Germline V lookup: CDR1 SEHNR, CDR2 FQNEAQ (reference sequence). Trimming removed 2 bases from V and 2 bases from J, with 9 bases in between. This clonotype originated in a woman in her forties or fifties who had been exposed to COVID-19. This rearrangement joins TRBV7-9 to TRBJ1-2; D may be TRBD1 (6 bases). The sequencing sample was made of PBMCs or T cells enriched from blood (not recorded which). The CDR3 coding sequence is TGTGCCAGCAGCTTAAGTCAGGGGAACTATGGCTACACCTTC. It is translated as CASSLSQGNYGYTF.